Detailed here is one T cell receptor beta chain. The authors ran a second PCR of roughly 6 to 12 cycles using a sample-barcoded 5' primer and a J-beta primer mix. TCRdb recomputed calls from the 5' RACE reads with MiXCR, one row per CDR3 protein. Of roughly 800,000 distinct CDR3 sequences listed, about a quarter were seen once; the top ten hold about 3%. Every participating donor contributed 7.5 to 10 milliliters of peripheral blood through a draw. The data stem from a study of blood T cells in healthy people across ages. The ends were cut back, 5 bases at V and 1 base at J, with 19 bases in the middle. This CDR3 has 17 residues. Germline-derived CDR1 and CDR2 are SEHNR and FQNEAQ (reference sequence). The sample was also linked to a second study, of T cells of mothers and their children. From that report: Unrelated pairs and related pairs have their TCR recombination output shaped similarly by thymic selection.

The sequence derives from a boy aged 5-17 years in good health. This chain links TRBV7-9 with TRBJ2-3; tentatively, D is TRBD2 (6 bases). What was sequenced was blood. The CDR3, as DNA: TGTGCCAGCAGCGAGGGACTTCGGGGCCAGGGCACAGATACGCAGTATTTT. Translating gives CASSEGLRGQGTDTQYF.